This T cell receptor (beta chain) was retrieved from a study of early T cells in non-severe SARS-CoV-2 infection. Study-level information: Whole-blood bulk RNA, unsorted, was sequenced, and chains were unpaired.

Losses at the gene ends were 8 bases for V and 4 bases for J; bases not matched to a gene: 6. The CDR3 has 14 amino acids. TCRdb itself ran the 5' RACE reads through MiXCR, one entry per CDR3 protein. The sample holds 30,000 to 40,000 distinct CDR3 sequences, 9% to 9.5% seen once. In this sample, this clonotype turned up many times. The chain employs TRBV12-3 or TRBV12-4 and TRBJ1-5, with 9 bases fitting TRBD1. Material for sequencing was whole blood. This receptor was taken from an adult who was a healthcare worker with PCR-confirmed SARS-CoV-2 infection or an uninfected control (not recorded which). Written as DNA, the CDR3 is TGTGCCAGCGGAACAGGGGGCTCAAATCAGCCCCAGCATTTT. Protein sequence: CASGTGGSNQPQHF.